The clone carrying this T cell receptor (beta chain) was recorded once. A read error may be the cause here, since a much bigger clone is one base away. The sample originates from a study of blood T cells in healthy people across ages. Study context: Template switching recovered approximately one barcoded beta molecule for every two T cells.

The authors ran a second PCR of roughly 6 to 12 cycles using a sample-barcoded 5' primer and a J-beta primer mix. In TCRdb, the 5' RACE reads were re-called with MiXCR into one record per CDR3 protein. The table shows about 1.7 million distinct CDR3 sequences, with roughly 27% occurring only once. The V and J ends lost 0 bases and 5 bases, in that order; junction bases with no gene match: 8. The CDR3 is 16 amino acids. Germline V gives CDR1 SGHTA, CDR2 FQGNSA. The chain carries TRBV7-2 and TRBJ2-3; 7 bases agree with TRBD1. Source material: blood. The receptor comes from a woman in her thirties in good health. CDR3 residues: CASSLASDRAIDTQYF. The CDR3 DNA follows: TGTGCCAGCAGCTTAGCTTCAGACAGGGCCATAGATACGCAGTATTTT.